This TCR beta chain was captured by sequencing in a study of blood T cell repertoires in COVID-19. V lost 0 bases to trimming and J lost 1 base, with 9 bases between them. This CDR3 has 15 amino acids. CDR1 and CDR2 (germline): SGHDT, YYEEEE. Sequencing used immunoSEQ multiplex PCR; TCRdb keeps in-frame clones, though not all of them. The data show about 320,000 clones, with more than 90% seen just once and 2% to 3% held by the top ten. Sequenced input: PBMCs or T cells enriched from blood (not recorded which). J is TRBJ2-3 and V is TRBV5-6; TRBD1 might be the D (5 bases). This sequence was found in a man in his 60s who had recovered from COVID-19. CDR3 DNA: TGTGCCAGCAGCTTGGGGGGCCGGGGCACAGATACGCAGTATTTT. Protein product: CASSLGGRGTDTQYF. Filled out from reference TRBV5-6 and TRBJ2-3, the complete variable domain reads DAGVTQSPTHLIKTRGQQVTLRCSPKSGHDTVSWYQQALGQGPQFIFQYYEEEERQRGNFPDRFSGHQFPNYSSELNVNALLLGDSALYLCASSLGGRGTDTQYFGPGTRLTVL.